The 13 T cell receptor beta chains reported below all come from one sample, sequenced in a study of cytomegalovirus exposure and HLA in healthy donors. The primer mix had 60 Vbeta and 13 Jbeta primers. Repertoires were generated with immunoSEQ multiplex PCR, while TCRdb's copy carries only in-frame clones and drops some. The table shows roughly 100,000 clones, with around 74% occurring only once. The sequenced material came from PBMCs. The receptors come from a man aged 40-50 years in good health and CMV-seronegative.

A few counts support this clone. The rearrangement links TRBV20-1 to TRBJ1-2; tentative D call: TRBD1 (6 bases). The CDR3 covers 11 residues. Germline CDR1 and CDR2: DFQATT and SNEGSKA (reference sequence). CDR3 nucleotide sequence: TGCATGGGAACAGGGAGTGAGGGCTACACCTTC. This translates into CMGTGSEGYTF.

The DNA for the CDR3 is TGCGCCAGCAGCCAGGGGCCAGGGTTGGTTTCACCCCTCCACTTT. Encoded protein: CASSQGPGLVSPLHF. The chain uses TRBV4-1 and TRBJ1-6; a weak D match, TRBD1 (5 bases). This CDR3 region has 15 residues. The V end was cut by 3 bases, the J end by 9 bases, with 15 bases between. CDR1 is MGHRA and CDR2 is YSYEKL in the germline V gene.

V is TRBV28 and J is TRBJ2-5; unclear D gene. The germline V gene encodes CDR1 MDHEN and CDR2 SYDVKM. This CDR3 contains 11 residues. V lost 5 bases and J lost 5, with 6 bases in between. The CDR3 region has the DNA TGTGCCAGCAGTCCGAGGGAGACCCAGTACTTC. Protein: CASSPRETQYF. The full variable domain, in which reference TRBV28 and TRBJ2-5 provide the parts outside the CDR3, is DVKVTQSSRYLVKRTGEKVFLECVQDMDHENMFWYRQDPGLGLRLIYFSYDVKMKEKGDIPEGYSVSREKKERFSLILESASTNQTSMYLCASSPRETQYFGPGTRLLVL.

The V and J genes are TRBV14 and TRBJ2-5, with TRBD1 identical over 10 bases. The CDR3 is 17 residues long. Per the germline V gene, CDR1 is SGHDN and CDR2 is FVKESK. V trimming: 4 bases; J trimming: 3 bases; junction bases outside the gene matches: 11. The CDR3 region is CASSREPLGTGEETQYF. The CDR3, as DNA: TGTGCCAGCAGCCGAGAGCCTCTCGGGACAGGGGAAGAGACCCAGTACTTC.

The V call is TRBV6-6, the J call TRBJ2-5; weak D call: TRBD2 (6 bases). The CDR3 spans 14 residues. Germline V gene data show CDR1 as MNHNY and CDR2 as SVGAGI (reference sequence). V lost 6 bases to trimming and J lost 1 base, with 12 bases between them. CDR3 loop: CASRPGTLQETQYF. As DNA, the CDR3 is TGTGCCAGCAGGCCGGGGACTCTCCAAGAGACCCAGTACTTC.

Details on this clone: Other DNA sequences in the sample encode the same CDR3. J is TRBJ1-5 and V is TRBV4-2, with D hard to call. This CDR3 is 15 amino acids long. Trimming removed 4 bases from V and 1 base from J, with 11 bases in between. Germline assignment: CDR1 LGHNA and CDR2 YNFKEQ. The CDR3 loop reads CASSRDRGSNQPQHF. The DNA of the CDR3 is TGTGCCAGCAGCCGAGACCGTGGCAGCAATCAGCCCCAGCATTTT.

V gene TRBV5-1 combines with J gene TRBJ1-1; 11 positions match TRBD1. The CDR3 covers 14 residues. The V gene end was trimmed by 4 bases and the J gene end by 10 bases; junction bases not matched to a gene: 9. Per germline, CDR1 SGHRS and CDR2 YFSETQ. Here the CDR3 reads CASSVRDRGLLAFF. In DNA, the CDR3 is TGCGCCAGCAGCGTCCGGGACAGGGGGTTGCTAGCTTTCTTT.

The rearrangement uses TRBV5-8 and TRBJ1-4, with 7 bases aligning to TRBD1. The CDR3 covers 14 residues. Trimming removed 1 base from V and 7 bases from J; junction bases left unmatched: 4. Germline CDR1 SGHTS, CDR2 YDEGEE. DNA of the CDR3: TGTGCCAGCAGCTTGTGGGACAGCGGTGAAAAACTGTTTTTT. This sequence encodes CASSLWDSGEKLFF.

The chain uses TRBV28 and TRBJ1-2; D might be TRBD1 (5 bases). The V end lost 6 bases, the J end lost 4 bases, and 12 bases lay between the germline ends. The CDR3 loop spans 13 amino acids. Germline CDR1 MDHEN, CDR2 SYDVKM. This CDR3 reads CASRDDRGYGYTF. For the CDR3, the DNA is TGTGCCAGCAGGGACGACAGAGGCTATGGCTACACCTTC.

The chain links TRBV5-1 to TRBJ2-1; D not resolved. Germline values: CDR1 SGHRS, CDR2 YFSETQ. V was clipped by 0 bases and J by 4 bases, with 11 bases between them. The CDR3 is made up of 15 amino acids. CDR3 coding DNA: TGCGCCAGCAGCTTGGCAGTCCACGCTTACAATGAGCAGTTCTTC. Its protein is CASSLAVHAYNEQFF.

The J gene is TRBJ2-1, the V gene TRBV9; 7 bases align to TRBD2. V shed 4 bases, J shed 0 bases, and the junction held 7 bases outside the gene matches. CDR3 size: 16 residues. The germline CDR1 and CDR2 sequences are SGDLS and YYNGEE. The DNA of the CDR3 is TGTGCCAGCAGCAAGGGACTACAAAGCTCCTACAATGAGCAGTTCTTC. This encodes CASSKGLQSSYNEQFF.

This chain connects TRBV27 to TRBJ1-5, with D maybe TRBD1 (5 bases). CDR1 and CDR2 (germline): MNHEY, SMNVEV (reference sequence). The V and J ends lost 3 bases and 3 bases respectively, with 12 bases between them. The CDR3 has 15 amino acids. The CDR3 coding sequence is TGTGCCAGCAGTTTGGGGGGACTTACCAATCAGCCCCAGCATTTT. Protein product: CASSLGGLTNQPQHF.

This rearrangement joins TRBV6-5 to TRBJ2-2, with a possible D match to TRBD2 (5 bases). Per germline, CDR1 MNHEY and CDR2 SVGAGI. V was shortened by 7 bases and J by 4 bases, with 7 bases between the two germline ends. The CDR3 runs to 12 residues. The CDR3 protein is CASTGSTGELFF. The CDR3 DNA reads TGTGCCAGCACGGGATCCACCGGGGAGCTGTTTTTT.